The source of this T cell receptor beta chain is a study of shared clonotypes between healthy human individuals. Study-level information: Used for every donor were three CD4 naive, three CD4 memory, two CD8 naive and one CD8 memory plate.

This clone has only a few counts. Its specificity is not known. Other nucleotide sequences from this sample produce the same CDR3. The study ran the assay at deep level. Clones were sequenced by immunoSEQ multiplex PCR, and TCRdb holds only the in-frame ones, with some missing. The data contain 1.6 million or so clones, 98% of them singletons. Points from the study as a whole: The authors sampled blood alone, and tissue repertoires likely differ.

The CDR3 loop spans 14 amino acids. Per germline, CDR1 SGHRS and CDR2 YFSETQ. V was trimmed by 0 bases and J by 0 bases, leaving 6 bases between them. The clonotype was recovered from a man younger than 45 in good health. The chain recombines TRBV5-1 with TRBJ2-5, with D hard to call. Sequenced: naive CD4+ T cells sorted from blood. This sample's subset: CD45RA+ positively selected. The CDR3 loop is CASSLGGYQETQYF. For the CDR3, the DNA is TGCGCCAGCAGCTTGGGGGGTTACCAAGAGACCCAGTACTTC.